The rows below give T cell receptor beta chains drawn from one sample of a study of CD8+CD57+ T cells in acquired aplastic anemia. TCRdb re-derived calls from the reads in MiXCR, one entry per CDR3 protein. The table records roughly 200,000 distinct CDR3 sequences, roughly 65% of them present only once. The source material was sorted CD4+, CD8+, or CD8+CD57+ T cells (not recorded which) from PBMCs. Source of these receptors: a human donor with aplastic anemia. The conserved cysteine and the conserved F or W are not part of the CDR3 here. A D gene is named only where the DNA matches it firmly. Size is stated for part of the rows, as once, few or many counts, or as a class when the clone is expanded.

TRBV19 | many | . | ASSLVPGNSPLH
TRBV29-1 | . | TRBD1 | SVASTGTGGNEQY
TRBV7-6 | . | TRBD2 | ASSLTLAGDTDTQY
TRBV19 | . | . | ASSISGTPNTEAF
TRBV6-1 | few | . | ASSGGGGRFSGNTIY
TRBV19 | once | . | ASSKSSGGYSNQPQH
TRBV6-1 | . | TRBD2 | ASRSGLAGSRDTQY
TRBV5-1 | . | . | ASSLLQANYGYT
TRBV7-8 | . | . | ASSPVRVGREAF
TRBV19 | many | TRBD1 | ASRVTGGGNTEAF
TRBV20-1 | once | TRBD2 | SARTLGGKGTDTQY
TRBV6-1 | . | . | ASNEDRNTEAF
TRBV20-1 | . | . | SACGRESTDTQH
TRBV7-6 | . | TRBD1 | ASSFGQGLDGYT
TRBV12-3/TRBV12-4 | many | . | ASSWTSYEQY
TRBV2 | . | . | ASRGSRDQPQH
TRBV7-2 | . | . | ASSLAVAGTEQY
TRBV6-1 | few | . | ASSYEGGEQY
TRBV7-8 | . | . | ASSSGPPVSYEQY
TRBV6-6 | many | TRBD2 | ASKASGANTGELF
TRBV29-1 | . | TRBD1 | SALDRGQTQY
TRBV5-1 | . | . | ASSPTPGINTEAF
TRBV19 | . | TRBD1 | ASSPEDRAGQPQH
TRBV20-1 | many | . | SASSQRPGSTDTQY
TRBV24-1 | . | TRBD2 | ATSDPKLAGAGEQF
TRBV29-1 | . | TRBD2 | SVNAGGSLYNEQF
TRBV7-2 | . | TRBD2 | ASSPLGGGHRAYKQY
TRBV5-1 | many | TRBD1 | ASSLNRGLGYT
TRBV29-1 | . | . | SSSRDGSYNEQF
TRBV7-8 | . | TRBD1 | ASSLDPGQTNTEAF
TRBV19 | many | TRBD2 | ASTEMGGGNEQF
TRBV7-9 | medium-sized | TRBD1 | ASSLGSQGAFSNTGELF
TRBV7-9 | . | . | ASSGDGEDTGELF
TRBV29-1 | . | . | SVTDRPEAF
TRBV20-1 | . | TRBD2 | SARGGRASYNEQF
TRBV12-3/TRBV12-4 | few | TRBD1 | AGRDSLNTEAF
TRBV25-1 | . | . | ASSGEWSGNTIY
TRBV7-3 | . | . | ASSLQGGPYNEQF
TRBV13 | . | TRBD1 | ASSLGPRGTATEAF
TRBV9 | once | . | ASSPRPGQKLF
TRBV20-1 | . | . | SARDPRSGNTIY
TRBV10-3 | few | TRBD1 | AIMRTGSDTQY
TRBV19 | . | . | ASKWGNSYNEQF